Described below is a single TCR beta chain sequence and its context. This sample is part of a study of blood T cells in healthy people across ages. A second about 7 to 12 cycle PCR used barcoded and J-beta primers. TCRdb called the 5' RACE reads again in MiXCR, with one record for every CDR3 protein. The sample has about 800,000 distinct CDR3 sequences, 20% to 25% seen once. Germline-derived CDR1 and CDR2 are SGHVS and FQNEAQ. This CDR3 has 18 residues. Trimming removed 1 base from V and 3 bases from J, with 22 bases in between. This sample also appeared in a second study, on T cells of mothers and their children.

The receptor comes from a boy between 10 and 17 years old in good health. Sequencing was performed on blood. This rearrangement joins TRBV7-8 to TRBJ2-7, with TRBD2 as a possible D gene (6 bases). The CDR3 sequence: CASSLDLRDPSGSYEQYF. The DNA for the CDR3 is TGTGCCAGCAGCTTAGATCTGCGGGACCCGAGTGGTAGCTACGAGCAGTACTTC. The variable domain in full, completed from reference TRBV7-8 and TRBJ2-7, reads GAGVSQSPRYKVAKRGQDVALRCDPISGHVSLFWYQQALGQGPEFLTYFQNEAQLDKSGLPSDRFFAERPEGSVSTLKIQRTQQEDSAVYLCASSLDLRDPSGSYEQYFGPGTRLTVT.